This T cell receptor (beta chain) was sequenced in a study of T cell repertoires in cytomegalovirus infection. The wider study: Carrying CMV and the relevant HLA type showed in public TCR beta signatures.

On this clonotype: Its antigen is not known.

Germline loops: CDR1 SGHTA, CDR2 FQGNSA. CDR3 length: 15 residues. The J segment lost 6 bases and the V segment lost 5 bases, leaving 8 bases of the junction unmatched. Study-level results: The cumulative frequency of public TCR beta families identified carriers of CMV plus the relevant HLA. HLA-C-restricted CMV clonotypes gave the most frequent clonotype in two of eight donors.

MiXCR, run by TCRdb on the reads, gives a single entry per CDR3 protein. The sample yields 150,000 to 200,000 distinct CDR3 sequences, 28% seen once. This receptor was obtained from a human donor in good health (CMV status not recorded). Some clones in this sample may be carry-over from other donors' samples. The chain is built from TRBV7-2 and TRBJ2-3; 10 bases line up with TRBD1. Sequencing used PBMCs. CDR3: CASSIETGGLDTQYF. DNA of the CDR3: TGTGCCAGCAGCATAGAGACAGGGGGCTTGGATACGCAGTATTTT.